Below, 2 T cell receptor beta chains from the same sample are listed, as sequenced in a study of T cell responses to AZD1222 COVID-19 vaccine. Libraries were prepared by immunoSEQ multiplex PCR; TCRdb keeps only in-frame clonotypes and omits some of them. The repertoire holds under 150,000 clones, roughly 92% seen once, with approximately 1.2% in the top ten. The sequences come from peripheral blood, collected 28 days after the second AZD1222 dose. These receptor sequences come from an adult who received the AZD1222 COVID-19 vaccine.

V and J are TRBV28 and TRBJ1-2; D not resolved. CDR1 and CDR2 (germline): MDHEN, SYDVKM. The V and J ends lost 4 bases and 4 bases respectively, with 10 bases between them. The CDR3 sequence is 13 residues long. The CDR3 DNA reads TGTGCCAGCAGTTCCAACGTGCCCTATGGCTACACCTTC. This translates into CASSSNVPYGYTF.

V gene TRBV18 combines with J gene TRBJ1-1, with TRBD1 matching over 8 bases. The V gene end was trimmed by 4 bases and the J gene end by 1 base; junction bases not matched to a gene: 2. The length of the CDR3 is 14 residues. Germline V gives CDR1 KGHSH, CDR2 LQKENI. The CDR3 region has the DNA TGTGCCAGCTCACGACAGGGGACGAACACTGAAGCTTTCTTT. Amino acid sequence: CASSRQGTNTEAFF.